This T cell receptor beta chain originates from a study of STAT5B mutations in CD4+ large granular lymphocyte leukemia. Whole-study results and caveats: CD4-sorted patient repertoires seemed more clonal than healthy CD4+ repertoires. Compared with healthy controls (2/35), patient top clones favored TRBV06 (8/27).

CDR1 and CDR2 (germline): LGHNA, YSLEER. Trimming removed 0 bases at V and 10 bases at J, with 7 bases between. This CDR3 spans 13 amino acids. This clone is large in the sample. Its antigen is not known. Here immunoSEQ multiplex PCR was the method, and the copy in TCRdb shows in-frame clones only, minus some. The sample includes over 950 clones, more than 65% seen only once; the top ten take just under 80%. This clonotype was sampled from a man aged 60 to 75 with CD4+ T-cell large granular lymphocyte leukemia. The V and J genes are TRBV4-3 and TRBJ1-6; no firm D call. Sequencing was performed on PBMCs. This CDR3 reads CASSQEPESPLHF. CDR3 nucleotide sequence: TGCGCCAGCAGCCAAGAGCCGGAATCACCCCTCCACTTT.